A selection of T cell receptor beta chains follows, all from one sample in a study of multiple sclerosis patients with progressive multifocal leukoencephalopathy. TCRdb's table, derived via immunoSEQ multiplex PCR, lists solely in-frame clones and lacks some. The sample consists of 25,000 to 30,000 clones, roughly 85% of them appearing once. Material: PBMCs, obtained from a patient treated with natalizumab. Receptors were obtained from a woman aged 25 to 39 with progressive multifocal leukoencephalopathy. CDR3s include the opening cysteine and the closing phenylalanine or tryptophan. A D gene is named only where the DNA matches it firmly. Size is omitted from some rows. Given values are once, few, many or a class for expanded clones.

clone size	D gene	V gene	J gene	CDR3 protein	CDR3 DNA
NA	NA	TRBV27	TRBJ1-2	CASSLPNYGYTF	TGTGCCAGCAGTTTACCCAACTATGGCTACACCTTC
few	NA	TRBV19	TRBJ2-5	CASSMGETQYF	TGTGCCAGTAGTATGGGAGAGACCCAGTACTTC
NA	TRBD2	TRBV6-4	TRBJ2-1	CASSDSSGGANEQFF	TGTGCCAGCAGTGACAGTAGCGGGGGGGCAAATGAGCAGTTCTTC
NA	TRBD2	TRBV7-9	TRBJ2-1	CASPDREGVGNEQFF	TGTGCCAGTCCGGACCGGGAGGGCGTTGGGAATGAGCAGTTCTTC
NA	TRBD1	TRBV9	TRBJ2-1	CASSPRTGHNEQFF	TGTGCCAGCAGCCCTAGGACAGGGCACAATGAGCAGTTCTTC
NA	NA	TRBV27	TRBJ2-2	CASSSSRIRELFF	TGTGCCAGCAGCTCCAGCAGGATCCGAGAGCTGTTTTTT
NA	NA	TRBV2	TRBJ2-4	CASERARVGGTKNIQYF	TGTGCCAGCGAACGGGCGCGGGTAGGGGGAACCAAAAACATTCAGTACTTC
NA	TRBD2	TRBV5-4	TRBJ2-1	CASSSGGGKGDNEQFF	TGTGCCAGCAGCTCGGGAGGCGGGAAAGGAGACAATGAGCAGTTCTTC
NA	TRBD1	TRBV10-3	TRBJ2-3	CAISQGQGSTDTQYF	TGTGCCATCAGCCAAGGACAGGGCAGCACAGATACGCAGTATTTT
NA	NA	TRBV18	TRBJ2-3	CASSPREGTDTQYF	TGTGCCAGCTCACCAAGGGAGGGCACAGATACGCAGTATTTT
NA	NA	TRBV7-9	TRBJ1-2	CASRASWDFNYGYTF	TGTGCCAGCAGGGCGTCGTGGGACTTTAACTATGGCTACACCTTC
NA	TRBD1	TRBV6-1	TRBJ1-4	CASSEAGDRKLFF	TGTGCCAGCAGTGAAGCAGGGGACAGAAAACTGTTTTTT
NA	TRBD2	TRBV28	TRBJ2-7	CASSIDGGAHEQYF	TGTGCCAGCAGTATTGACGGGGGGGCCCACGAGCAGTACTTC
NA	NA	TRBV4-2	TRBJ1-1	CASSQGAGANTEAFF	TGTGCCAGCAGCCAGGGGGCAGGGGCTAACACTGAAGCTTTCTTT
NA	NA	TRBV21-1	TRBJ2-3	CASSPSGGPEDLGTDTQYF	TGTGCCAGCAGCCCTAGCGGGGGCCCTGAGGATCTGGGCACAGATACGCAGTATTTT
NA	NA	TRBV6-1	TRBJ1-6	CASRDTWASPLHF	TGTGCCAGCAGGGACACTTGGGCCTCACCCCTCCACTTT
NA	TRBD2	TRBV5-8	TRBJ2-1	CASSFTGGDYEQFF	TGTGCCAGCAGCTTTACGGGGGGGGATTATGAGCAGTTCTTC
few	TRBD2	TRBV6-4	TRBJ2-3	CASSDSAGGPDTQYF	TGTGCCAGCAGTGACTCAGCGGGAGGGCCAGATACGCAGTATTTT
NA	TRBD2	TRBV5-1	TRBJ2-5	CASRARGGAGGEETQYF	TGCGCCAGCAGGGCCCGCGGGGGAGCGGGGGGCGAGGAGACCCAGTACTTC
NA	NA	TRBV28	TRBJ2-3	CASTNSGTADTQYF	TGTGCCAGCACCAACTCAGGGACGGCAGATACGCAGTATTTT
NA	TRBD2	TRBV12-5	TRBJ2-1	CASGWGAGGDEQFF	TGTGCTAGCGGTTGGGGTGCGGGAGGGGATGAGCAGTTCTTC
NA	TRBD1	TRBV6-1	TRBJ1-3	CASSEADRVDWFGSGNTIYF	TGTGCCAGCAGTGAAGCAGACAGGGTAGATTGGTTCGGCTCTGGAAACACCATATATTTT
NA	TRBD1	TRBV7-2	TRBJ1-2	CASRTPGQGQSNYGYTF	TGTGCCAGCAGAACGCCGGGACAGGGGCAGTCTAACTATGGCTACACCTTC
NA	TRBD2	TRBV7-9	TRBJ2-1	CASSLALAGHNEQFF	TGTGCCAGCAGCTTAGCCCTAGCGGGGCACAATGAGCAGTTCTTC
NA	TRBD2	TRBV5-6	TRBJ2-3	CASSPGLAIFTDTQYF	TGTGCCAGCAGCCCCGGACTAGCGATCTTCACAGATACGCAGTATTTT
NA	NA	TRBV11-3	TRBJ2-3	CASSLGGFSTDTQYF	TGTGCCAGCAGCTTAGGGGGGTTTAGCACAGATACGCAGTATTTT
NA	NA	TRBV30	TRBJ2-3	CAWIEGHSTDTQYF	TGTGCCTGGATTGAGGGACACAGCACAGATACGCAGTATTTT
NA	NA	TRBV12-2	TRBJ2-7	CASRLGSYEQYF	TGTGCAAGTCGCTTAGGGTCCTACGAGCAGTACTTC
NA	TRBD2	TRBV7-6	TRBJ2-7	CASSLATSGTSGDEQYF	TGTGCCAGCAGCTTAGCAACTAGCGGGACGTCTGGCGACGAGCAGTACTTC
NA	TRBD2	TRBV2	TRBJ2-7	CASSTSRTSGFYEQYF	TGTGCCAGCAGCACCTCCCGGACTAGCGGATTTTACGAGCAGTACTTC
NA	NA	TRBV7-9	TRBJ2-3	CALQPGTEDTQYF	TGTGCCCTACAACCGGGAACAGAAGATACGCAGTATTTT
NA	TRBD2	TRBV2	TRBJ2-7	CASRHPSGSRYEQYF	TGTGCCAGCAGGCACCCTAGCGGGAGTAGGTACGAGCAGTACTTC
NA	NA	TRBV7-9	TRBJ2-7	CASSPRGLGSSYEQYF	TGTGCCAGCAGTCCTAGAGGGCTGGGAAGCTCCTACGAGCAGTACTTC
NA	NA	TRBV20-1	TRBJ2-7	CSARRYEQYF	TGCAGTGCTAGACGTTACGAGCAGTACTTC
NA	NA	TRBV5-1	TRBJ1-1	CASRSGGPNENTEAFF	TGCGCCAGCCGGAGCGGGGGACCTAATGAAAACACTGAAGCTTTCTTT
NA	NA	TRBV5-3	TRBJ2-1	CARRQGPPSANNEQFF	TGTGCCAGAAGGCAAGGCCCCCCTAGCGCGAACAATGAGCAGTTCTTC
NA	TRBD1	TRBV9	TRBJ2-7	CASGSGTGGLDEQYF	TGTGCCAGCGGATCCGGGACAGGGGGCTTGGACGAGCAGTACTTC
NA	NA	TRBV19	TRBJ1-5	CASSKGATSGNQPQHF	TGTGCCAGTAGTAAAGGGGCCACTTCAGGCAATCAGCCCCAGCATTTT
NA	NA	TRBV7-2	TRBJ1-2	CASSPTQGPRGYTF	TGTGCCAGCAGCCCGACCCAGGGGCCAAGGGGCTACACCTTC
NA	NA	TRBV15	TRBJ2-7	CATSRLGSSYEQYF	TGTGCCACCAGCAGGCTCGGGAGCTCCTACGAGCAGTACTTC
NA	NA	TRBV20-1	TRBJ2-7	CSAGSHEQYF	TGCAGTGCCGGCTCCCATGAGCAGTACTTC
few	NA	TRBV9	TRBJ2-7	CASSVGGALAYEQYF	TGTGCCAGCAGCGTAGGGGGTGCACTGGCCTACGAGCAGTACTTC
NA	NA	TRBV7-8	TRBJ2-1	CASSIDQRYNEQFF	TGTGCCAGCAGCATTGATCAGCGGTACAATGAGCAGTTCTTC
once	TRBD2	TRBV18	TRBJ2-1	CASSPGTSNEQFF	TGTGCCAGCTCACCTGGGACTAGCAATGAGCAGTTCTTC
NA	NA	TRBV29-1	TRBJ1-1	CSVQPTGNTEAFF	TGCAGCGTCCAACCCACAGGGAACACTGAAGCTTTCTTT
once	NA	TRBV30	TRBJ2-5	CAWGSGRETQYF	TGTGCCTGGGGCTCAGGGAGGGAGACCCAGTACTTC
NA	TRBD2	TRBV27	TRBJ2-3	CASSSSGRAGTDTQYF	TGTGCCAGCAGTTCCAGTGGGAGGGCGGGCACAGATACGCAGTATTTT
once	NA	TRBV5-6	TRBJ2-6	CASSLARRSGANVLTF	TGTGCCAGCAGCTTGGCCCGGCGCTCTGGGGCCAACGTCCTGACTTTC
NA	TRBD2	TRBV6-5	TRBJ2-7	CASSYSWMAGGREQYF	TGTGCCAGCAGTTACTCCTGGATGGCGGGGGGGCGGGAGCAGTACTTC
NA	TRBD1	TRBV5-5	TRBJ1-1	CASSWTGGVTEAFF	TGTGCCAGCAGCTGGACAGGGGGAGTCACTGAAGCTTTCTTT
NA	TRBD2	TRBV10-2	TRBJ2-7	CASNEAPRLAGKTYEQYF	TGCGCCAGCAACGAAGCCCCCCGACTAGCGGGAAAAACCTACGAGCAGTACTTC
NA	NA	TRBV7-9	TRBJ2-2	CAIDPKSGIDTGELFF	TGTGCCATCGACCCTAAATCGGGTATAGACACCGGGGAGCTGTTTTTT
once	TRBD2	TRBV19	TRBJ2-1	CASREGGPDNEQFF	TGTGCCAGCCGCGAGGGAGGGCCGGACAATGAGCAGTTCTTC
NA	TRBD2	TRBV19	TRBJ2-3	CARTGLASTDTQYF	TGTGCCAGGACAGGACTAGCCTCCACAGATACGCAGTATTTT